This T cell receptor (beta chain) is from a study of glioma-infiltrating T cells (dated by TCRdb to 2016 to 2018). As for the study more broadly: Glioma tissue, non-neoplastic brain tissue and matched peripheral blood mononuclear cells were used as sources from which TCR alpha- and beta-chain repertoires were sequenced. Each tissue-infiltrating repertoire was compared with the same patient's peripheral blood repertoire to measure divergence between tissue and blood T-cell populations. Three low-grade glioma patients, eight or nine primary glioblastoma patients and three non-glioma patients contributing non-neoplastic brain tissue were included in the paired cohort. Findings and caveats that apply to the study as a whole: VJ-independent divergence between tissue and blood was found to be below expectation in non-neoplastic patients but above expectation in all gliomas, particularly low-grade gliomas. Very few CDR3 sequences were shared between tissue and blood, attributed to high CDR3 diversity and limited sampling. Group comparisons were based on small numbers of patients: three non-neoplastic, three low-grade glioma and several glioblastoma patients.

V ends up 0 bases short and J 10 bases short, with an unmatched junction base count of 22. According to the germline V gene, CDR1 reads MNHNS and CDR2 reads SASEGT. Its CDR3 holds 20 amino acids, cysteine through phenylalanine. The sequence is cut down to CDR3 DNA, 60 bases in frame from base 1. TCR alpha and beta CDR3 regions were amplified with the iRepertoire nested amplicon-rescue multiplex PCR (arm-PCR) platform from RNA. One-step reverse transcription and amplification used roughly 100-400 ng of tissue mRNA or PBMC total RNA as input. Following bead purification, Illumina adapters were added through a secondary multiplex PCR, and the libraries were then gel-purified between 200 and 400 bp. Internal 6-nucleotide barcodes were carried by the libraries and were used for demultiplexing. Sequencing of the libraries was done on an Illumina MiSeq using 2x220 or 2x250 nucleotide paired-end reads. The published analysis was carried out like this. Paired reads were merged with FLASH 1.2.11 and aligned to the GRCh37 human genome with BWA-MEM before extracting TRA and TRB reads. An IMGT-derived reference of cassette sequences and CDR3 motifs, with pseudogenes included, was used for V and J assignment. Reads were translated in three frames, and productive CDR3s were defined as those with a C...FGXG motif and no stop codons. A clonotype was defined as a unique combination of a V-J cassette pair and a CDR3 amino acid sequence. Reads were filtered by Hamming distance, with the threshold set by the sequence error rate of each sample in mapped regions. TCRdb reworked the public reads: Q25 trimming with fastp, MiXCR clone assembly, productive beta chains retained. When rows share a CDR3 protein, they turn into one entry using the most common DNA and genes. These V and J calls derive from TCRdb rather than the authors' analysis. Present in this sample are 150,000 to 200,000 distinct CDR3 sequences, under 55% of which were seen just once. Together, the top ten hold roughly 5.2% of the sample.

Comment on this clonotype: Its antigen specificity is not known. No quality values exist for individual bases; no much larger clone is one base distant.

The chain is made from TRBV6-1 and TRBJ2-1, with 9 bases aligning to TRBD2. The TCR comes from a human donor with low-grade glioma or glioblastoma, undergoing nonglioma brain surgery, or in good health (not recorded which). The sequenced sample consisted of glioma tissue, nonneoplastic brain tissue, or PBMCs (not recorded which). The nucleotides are TGTGCCAGCAGTGAAGCGCGGGGTAGCGGGAGCGCAAGCCTATCCTACGAGCAGTTCTTC. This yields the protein CASSEARGSGSASLSYEQFF.